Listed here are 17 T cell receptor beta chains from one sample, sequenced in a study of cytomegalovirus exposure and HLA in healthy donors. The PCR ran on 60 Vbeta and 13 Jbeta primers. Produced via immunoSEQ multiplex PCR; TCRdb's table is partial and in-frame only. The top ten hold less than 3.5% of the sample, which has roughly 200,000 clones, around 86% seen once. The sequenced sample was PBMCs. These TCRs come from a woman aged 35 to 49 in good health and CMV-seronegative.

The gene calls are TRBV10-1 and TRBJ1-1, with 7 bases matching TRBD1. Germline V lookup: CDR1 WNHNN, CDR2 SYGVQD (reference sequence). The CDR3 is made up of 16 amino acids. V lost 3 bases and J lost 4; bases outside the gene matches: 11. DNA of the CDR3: TGCGCCAGCAGTGACCACCCCGGACAGGCTCGCACTGAAGCTTTCTTT. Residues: CASSDHPGQARTEAFF.

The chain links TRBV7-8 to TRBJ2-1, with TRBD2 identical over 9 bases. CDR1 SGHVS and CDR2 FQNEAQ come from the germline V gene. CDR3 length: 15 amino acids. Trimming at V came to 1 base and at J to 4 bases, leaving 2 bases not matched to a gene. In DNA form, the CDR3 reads TGTGCCAGCAGCTTAGAACTAGCGGGTTACAATGAGCAGTTCTTC. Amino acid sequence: CASSLELAGYNEQFF.

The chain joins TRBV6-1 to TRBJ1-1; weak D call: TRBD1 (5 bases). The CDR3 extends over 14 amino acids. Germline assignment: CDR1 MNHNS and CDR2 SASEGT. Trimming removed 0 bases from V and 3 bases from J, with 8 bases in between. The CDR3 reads CASSEAPQDTEAFF. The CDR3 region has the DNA TGTGCCAGCAGTGAAGCGCCACAGGACACTGAAGCTTTCTTT.

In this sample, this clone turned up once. The CDR3 region has the DNA TGTGCCAGCAGTGGACAGTCTAATGAAAAACTGTTTTTT. This codes for CASSGQSNEKLFF. The genes are TRBV6-1 and TRBJ1-4; tentatively, D is TRBD1 (5 bases). CDR3 length equals 13 residues. Germline assignment: CDR1 MNHNS and CDR2 SASEGT. V lost 4 bases and J 3 bases, leaving 6 bases between the germline ends.

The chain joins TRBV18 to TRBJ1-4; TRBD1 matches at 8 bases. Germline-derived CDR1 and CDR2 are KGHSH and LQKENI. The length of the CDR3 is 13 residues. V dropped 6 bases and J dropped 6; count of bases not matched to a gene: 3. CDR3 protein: CASSPGQDEKLFF. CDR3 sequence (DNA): TGTGCCAGCTCGCCGGGACAGGATGAAAAACTGTTTTTT.

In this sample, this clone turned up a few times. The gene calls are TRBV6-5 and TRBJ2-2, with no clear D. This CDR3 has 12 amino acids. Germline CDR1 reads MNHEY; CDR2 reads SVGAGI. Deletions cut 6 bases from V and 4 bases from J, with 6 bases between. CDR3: CASSKFTGELFF. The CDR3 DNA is TGTGCCAGCAGCAAATTCACCGGGGAGCTGTTTTTT.

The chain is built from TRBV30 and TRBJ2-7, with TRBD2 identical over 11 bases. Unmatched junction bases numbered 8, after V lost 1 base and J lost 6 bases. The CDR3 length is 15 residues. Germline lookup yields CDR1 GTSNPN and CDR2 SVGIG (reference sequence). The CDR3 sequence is CAWSGRLAGFGEQYF. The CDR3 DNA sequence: TGTGCCTGGAGTGGGAGACTAGCGGGATTCGGCGAGCAGTACTTC.

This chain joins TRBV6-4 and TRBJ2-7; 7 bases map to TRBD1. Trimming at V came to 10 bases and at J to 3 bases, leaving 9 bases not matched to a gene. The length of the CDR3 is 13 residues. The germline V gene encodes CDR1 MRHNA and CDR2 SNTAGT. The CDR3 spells CATKQGPGYEQYF. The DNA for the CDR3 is TGTGCCACCAAACAGGGGCCCGGCTACGAGCAGTACTTC.

The CDR3 region is CASKSWGDEQYF. In DNA, the CDR3 is TGCGCCAGCAAGTCTTGGGGGGACGAGCAGTACTTC. The chain joins TRBV10-2 to TRBJ2-7; D may be TRBD2 (6 bases). Per the germline V gene, CDR1 is WSHSY and CDR2 is SAAADI. The CDR3 runs 12 residues. Trimming took 7 bases from V and 5 from J, leaving 12 bases between them.

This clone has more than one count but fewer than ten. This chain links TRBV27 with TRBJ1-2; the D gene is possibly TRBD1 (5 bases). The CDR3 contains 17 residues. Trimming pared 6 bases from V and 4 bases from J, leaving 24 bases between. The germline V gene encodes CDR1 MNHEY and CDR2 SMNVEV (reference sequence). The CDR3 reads CASRDGRRGGLFYGYTF. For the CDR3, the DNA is TGTGCCAGCAGGGATGGACGGCGTGGGGGGTTGTTCTATGGCTACACCTTC.

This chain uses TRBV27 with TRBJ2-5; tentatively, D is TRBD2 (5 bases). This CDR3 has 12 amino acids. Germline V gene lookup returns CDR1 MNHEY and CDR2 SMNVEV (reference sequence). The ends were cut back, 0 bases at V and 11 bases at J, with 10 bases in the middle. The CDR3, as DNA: TGTGCCAGCAGTTTATCTCGGGGAGAGCAGTACTTC. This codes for CASSLSRGEQYF.

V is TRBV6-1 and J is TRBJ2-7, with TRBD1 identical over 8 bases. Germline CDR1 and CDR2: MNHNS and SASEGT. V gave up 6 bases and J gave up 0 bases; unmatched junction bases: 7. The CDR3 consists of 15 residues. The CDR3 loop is CASSDRGVYSYEQYF. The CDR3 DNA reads TGTGCCAGCAGCGACAGGGGCGTCTACTCCTACGAGCAGTACTTC.

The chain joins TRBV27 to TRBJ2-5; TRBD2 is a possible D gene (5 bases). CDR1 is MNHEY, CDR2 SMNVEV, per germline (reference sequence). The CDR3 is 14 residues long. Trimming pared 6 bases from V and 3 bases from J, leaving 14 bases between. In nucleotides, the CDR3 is TGTGCCAGCAGACTGAGGGAAGGTAAAGAGACCCAGTACTTC. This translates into CASRLREGKETQYF.

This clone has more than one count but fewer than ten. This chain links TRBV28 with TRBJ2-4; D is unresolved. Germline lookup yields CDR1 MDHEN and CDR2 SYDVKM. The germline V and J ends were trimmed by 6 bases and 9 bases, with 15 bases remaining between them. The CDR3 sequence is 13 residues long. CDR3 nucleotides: TGTGCCAGCAGGGAGACGCGACTGGGCATTCAGTACTTC. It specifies CASRETRLGIQYF.

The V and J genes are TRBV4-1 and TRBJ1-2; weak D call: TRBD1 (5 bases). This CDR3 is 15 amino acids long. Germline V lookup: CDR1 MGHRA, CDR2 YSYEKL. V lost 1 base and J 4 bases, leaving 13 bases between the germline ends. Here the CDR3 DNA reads TGCGCCAGCAGCCAAGTCACAGGCTCTTCCTATGGCTACACCTTC. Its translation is CASSQVTGSSYGYTF.

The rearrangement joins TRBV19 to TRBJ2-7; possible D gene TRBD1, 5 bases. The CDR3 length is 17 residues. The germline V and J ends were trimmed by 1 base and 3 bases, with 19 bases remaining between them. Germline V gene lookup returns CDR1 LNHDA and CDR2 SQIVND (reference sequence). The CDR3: CASSIAASGALVYEQYF. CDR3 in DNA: TGTGCCAGTAGTATAGCCGCATCTGGGGCGTTAGTCTACGAGCAGTACTTC.

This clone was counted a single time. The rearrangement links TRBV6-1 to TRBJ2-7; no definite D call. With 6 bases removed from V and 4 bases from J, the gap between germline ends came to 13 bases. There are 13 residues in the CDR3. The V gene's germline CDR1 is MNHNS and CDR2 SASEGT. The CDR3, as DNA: TGTGCCAGCAGGCGGAGCGAACAATACGAGCAGTACTTC. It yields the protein CASRRSEQYEQYF.